These T cell receptor beta chains were read from a single sample in a study of blood T cells in healthy people across ages. TCRdb recomputed calls from the 5' RACE reads with MiXCR, one row per CDR3 protein. The data show fewer than 2,000,000 distinct CDR3 sequences, 39% seen once. The sample comprised blood. The source of these receptors is a human donor in good health. Each CDR3 is given with its conserved first and last residue. D genes are given only for firm matches. Expanded clones are given a class, and other clones once, few, many or no size at all.

>.|.|TRBJ1-2|TRBV7-8
CASSPRRGGGRSDYGYTF
TGTGCCAGCAGCCCAAGGAGGGGTGGGGGGCGATCGGACTATGGCTACACCTTC
>.|.|TRBJ2-1|TRBV27
CASGDSVNEQFF
TGTGCCAGCGGAGACTCCGTCAATGAGCAGTTCTTC
>TRBD1|.|TRBJ1-1|TRBV28
CASSPHGQGNTEAFF
TGTGCCAGCAGTCCCCACGGACAGGGGAACACTGAAGCTTTCTTT
>.|.|TRBJ1-2|TRBV6-6
CASSYSHPGGEGYGYTF
TGTGCCAGCAGTTACTCCCACCCCGGGGGTGAAGGCTATGGCTACACCTTC
>.|.|TRBJ1-2|TRBV20-1
CSARVEGHGYTF
TGCAGTGCTCGCGTGGAGGGACATGGCTACACCTTC
>.|.|TRBJ2-3|TRBV4-2
CASGRGNADTQYF
TGTGCCAGCGGCAGGGGTAATGCAGATACGCAGTATTTT
>.|.|TRBJ1-1|TRBV20-1
CSAREGGRTNEAFF
TGCAGTGCTAGAGAGGGGGGGCGGACAAATGAAGCTTTCTTT
>TRBD2|.|TRBJ2-5|TRBV7-8
CASSESRGGGETQYF
TGTGCCAGCAGCGAGAGTCGGGGGGGAGGAGAGACCCAGTACTTC
>.|.|TRBJ2-1|TRBV7-9
CASSLATLSEQFF
TGTGCCAGCAGCTTAGCCACTTTAAGTGAGCAGTTCTTC
>.|few|TRBJ2-5|TRBV27
CASSFGPGAGMKTQYF
TGTGCCAGCAGTTTTGGCCCGGGTGCGGGGATGAAGACCCAGTACTTC
>.|.|TRBJ1-2|TRBV29-1
CSVRAFNYGHTF
TGCAGCGTCCGGGCCTTTAACTATGGCCACACCTTC
>.|few|TRBJ1-2|TRBV5-1
CASREQNYGYTF
TGCGCCAGTAGAGAGCAAAACTATGGCTACACCTTC
>.|.|TRBJ1-4|TRBV20-1
CSFPSGNEKLFF
TGCAGCTTCCCCTCGGGAAATGAAAAACTGTTTTTT
>TRBD1|.|TRBJ2-2|TRBV11-2
CASSRIGQGSNTGELFF
TGTGCCAGCAGCCGAATTGGACAGGGGAGCAACACCGGGGAGCTGTTTTTT
>TRBD2|.|TRBJ2-1|TRBV4-3
CASSSTPGLAGGPEQFF
TGCGCCAGCAGCTCTACACCAGGGCTAGCGGGGGGACCAGAGCAGTTCTTC
>TRBD1|.|TRBJ1-5|TRBV10-3
CAISEQGMDQPQHF
TGTGCCATCAGTGAACAGGGGATGGATCAGCCCCAGCATTTT
>.|few|TRBJ2-5|TRBV11-2
CASSFVRGASETQYF
TGTGCCAGCAGCTTTGTCCGGGGGGCCTCAGAGACCCAGTACTTC
>.|.|TRBJ1-4|TRBV7-9
CASSPSRGANEKLFF
TGTGCCAGCAGCCCCTCGCGGGGGGCGAATGAAAAACTGTTTTTT
>.|.|TRBJ2-7|TRBV6-5
CASSYSEGAIDEQYF
TGTGCCAGCAGTTACTCGGAGGGAGCTATAGACGAGCAGTACTTC
>.|.|TRBJ2-5|TRBV4-1
CASSLKSDSALGAEETQYF
TGCGCCAGCAGCCTAAAATCGGACTCTGCTTTAGGGGCTGAAGAGACCCAGTACTTC
>.|.|TRBJ2-2|TRBV28
CASSYRGINTGELFF
TGTGCCAGCAGCTACCGGGGGATTAACACCGGGGAGCTGTTTTTT
>TRBD1|.|TRBJ2-3|TRBV6-6
CASSARDRLGTDTQYF
TGTGCCAGCAGTGCCCGGGACAGGTTGGGCACAGATACGCAGTATTTT
>.|.|TRBJ1-2|TRBV4-1
CASSQERRVEFGYTF
TGCGCCAGCAGCCAAGAGAGGAGGGTTGAGTTCGGCTACACCTTC
>.|.|TRBJ2-1|TRBV28
CASRGDNEQFF
TGTGCCAGCAGGGGCGATAATGAGCAGTTCTTC
>TRBD1|.|TRBJ2-1|TRBV12-3/TRBV12-4
CASSTVYRGSSYNEQFF
TGTGCCAGCAGTACCGTATACAGGGGATCGTCCTACAATGAGCAGTTCTTC
>.|few|TRBJ2-4|TRBV27
CASSLSPDRSLHQEQYF
TGTGCCAGCAGTTTATCCCCCGACAGGAGCCTACATCAGGAGCAGTACTTC
>.|.|TRBJ2-1|TRBV5-5
CASSSTYSAYNEQFF
TGTGCCAGCAGCTCGACGTATTCCGCCTACAATGAGCAGTTCTTC
>.|few|TRBJ2-3|TRBV9
CASSPQRSSTDTQYF
TGTGCCAGCAGCCCCCAGCGGTCAAGCACAGATACGCAGTATTTT
>.|.|TRBJ2-3|TRBV28
CASSPKRGRGTDTQYF
TGTGCCAGCAGCCCGAAAAGGGGGCGGGGAACAGATACGCAGTATTTT
>.|few|TRBJ2-1|TRBV20-1
CSARVGGLSYNEQFF
TGCAGTGCTAGGGTGGGGGGCCTCTCCTACAATGAGCAGTTCTTC
>TRBD1|.|TRBJ1-2|TRBV24-1
CATGDQDRDGYTF
TGTGCCACCGGTGATCAGGACAGGGATGGCTACACCTTC
>.|few|TRBJ1-2|TRBV6-1
CASSEVISGANYGYTF
TGTGCCAGCAGTGAAGTCATCTCGGGAGCTAACTATGGCTACACCTTC